What follows describes a single T cell receptor (beta chain). Its antigen is currently not known. Base-call qualities are not available, and no considerably larger clone is one nucleotide away. Trimming removed 1 base from V and 4 bases from J, leaving 10 bases between the germline ends. CDR1 and CDR2 are read off the germline V gene as LGHNA and YNFKEQ. Reading from cysteine to phenylalanine, the CDR3 counts 14 amino acids. Just CDR3 DNA is preserved here, 42 bases in frame from base 1. TCRbeta CDR3 regions were sequenced with the immunoSEQ Assay. After extraction, genomic DNA underwent amplification by bias-controlled multiplex PCR, followed by high-throughput sequencing. Per the authors' processing: To quantify the absolute abundance of every unique TCRbeta CDR3 region, sequences were collapsed and filtered. Usable DNA was measured by amplifying reference genes present in all nucleated cells, and TCRbeta template counts were normalized to that usable DNA to estimate T cell fraction. Repertoire TCRs were annotated as SARS-CoV-2-specific by exact matching of V gene, CDR3 amino acid sequence and J gene to a known reactive TCR set. The reference SARS-CoV-2 TCR set came from MIRA and was filtered for enrichment in COVID-19-positive ImmuneCODE repertoires, removing public or cross-reactive TCRs. Using the MIRA antigens, annotated TCRs were further analysed by specific ORF or by position within an ORF. Breadth was defined as the number of annotated unique rearrangements divided by the total number of unique productive rearrangements, and depth was defined as the summed frequency of the annotated unique rearrangements. TCR breadth was compared between groups using two-sided Wilcoxon rank-sum tests. TCRdb re-hosts the immuneACCESS table, in-frame sequences only. Its copies lack some clones; in the studies checked, an unresolved V gene accounts for under half of them, and the cause for the rest is not known. V and J calls and clone size are given by that table; D and trimming were obtained from the DNA. For this sample the table gives 300,000 to 400,000 clones, of which around 90% were detected only once. The top ten hold 6.4% of the sample.

This sample is part of a study of Ad26.COV2.S vaccination and SARS-CoV-2 variants (dated by TCRdb to about 2021). In the study overall: Vaccine-arm donors were drawn from COV1001, a multicentre, randomized, double-blind, placebo-controlled phase I-IIa trial of Ad26.COV2.S in healthy adults. Investigators remained blinded to trial group allocation during experiments and outcome assessment. The specificity and breadth of SARS-CoV-2-reactive T cell receptors after Ad26.COV2.S vaccination were assessed by TCRbeta repertoire sequencing. Dosing of Ad26.COV2.S was intramuscular, at either 5x10^10 or 1x10^11 viral particles, delivered as one shot or as two shots spaced 56 days apart. Participants in the trial were split at random into five groups of five each, receiving low-dose or high-dose Ad26.COV2.S once or twice, or else placebo on both occasions. A total of some 30 samples were included in the TCR-sequenced set, comprising about 20 Ad26.COV2.S vaccine recipients, 5 placebo recipients and 8 SARS-CoV-2 convalescent individuals. Study-level results and caveats: After vaccination, spike-specific CD8+ and CD4+ T cell responses were reported to show substantial breadth. It was noted by the authors that total T cell responses may have been underestimated by the TCR breadth and depth analyses. Vaccine and placebo recipients had similar non-spike TCR breadth, a finding consistent with the vaccine containing only spike. Comparing responses between vaccine doses or regimens was not something the study was powered to do. Ad26.COV2.S recipients had higher spike-specific TCR breadth than placebo recipients (P = 0.0014).

Read against the paper, the sample's treatment or condition label means: around 19 received Ad26.COV2.S at low or high dose, single or two shots; roughly five received placebo; per-sample allocation not given. Repertoires of vaccine and placebo recipients were sequenced from samples taken on day 63 after the first injection. In Cohort 1b, around 25 adults aged 18-55 years were enrolled at a single site in Boston, USA, between 29 July and 7 August 2020. Ad26.COV2.S was a replication-incompetent adenovirus type 26 vector that expressed a prefusion-stabilized SARS-CoV-2 spike protein derived from the original Wuhan strain.

This TCR was sampled from a person between 18 and 60 years old who received the Ad26.COV2.S COVID-19 vaccine or a placebo. The material sequenced was peripheral blood, taken in a trial of Ad26.COV2.S vaccine versus placebo. The rearrangement combines TRBV4-2 with TRBJ1-1; no D gene can be assigned with confidence. The DNA is TGTGCCAGCAGCCAAGGGGGATTGGGCACTGAAGCTTTCTTT. This encodes CASSQGGLGTEAFF.